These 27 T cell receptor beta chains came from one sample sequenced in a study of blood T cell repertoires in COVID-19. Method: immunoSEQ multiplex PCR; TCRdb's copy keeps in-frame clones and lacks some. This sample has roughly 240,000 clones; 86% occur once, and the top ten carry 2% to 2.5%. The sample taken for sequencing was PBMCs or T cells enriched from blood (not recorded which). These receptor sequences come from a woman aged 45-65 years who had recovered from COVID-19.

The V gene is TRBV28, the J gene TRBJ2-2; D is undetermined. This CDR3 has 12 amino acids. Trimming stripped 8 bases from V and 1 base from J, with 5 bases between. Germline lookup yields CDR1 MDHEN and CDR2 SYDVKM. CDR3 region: CASLMNTGELFF. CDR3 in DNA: TGTGCCAGCCTAATGAACACCGGGGAGCTGTTTTTT.

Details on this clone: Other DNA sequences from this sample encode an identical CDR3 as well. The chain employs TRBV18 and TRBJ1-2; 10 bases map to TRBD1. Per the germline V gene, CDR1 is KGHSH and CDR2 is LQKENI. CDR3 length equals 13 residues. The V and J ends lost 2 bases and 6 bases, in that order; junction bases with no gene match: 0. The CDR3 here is CASSPDRGHGYTF. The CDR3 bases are TGTGCCAGCTCACCAGACAGGGGGCATGGCTACACCTTC.

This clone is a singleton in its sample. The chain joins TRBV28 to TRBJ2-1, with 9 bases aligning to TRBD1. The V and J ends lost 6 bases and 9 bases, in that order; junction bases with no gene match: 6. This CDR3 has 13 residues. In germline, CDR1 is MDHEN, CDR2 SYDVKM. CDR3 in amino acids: CASRKQGASEQFF. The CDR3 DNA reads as TGTGCCAGCAGGAAACAGGGGGCGAGTGAGCAGTTCTTC.

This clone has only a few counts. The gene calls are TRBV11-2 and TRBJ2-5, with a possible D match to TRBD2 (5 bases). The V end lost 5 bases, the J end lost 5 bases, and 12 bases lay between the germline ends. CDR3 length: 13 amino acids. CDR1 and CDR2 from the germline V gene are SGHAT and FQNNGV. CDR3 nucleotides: TGTGCCAGCAGCCGGGATTTGGGGGAGACCCAGTACTTC. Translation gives CASSRDLGETQYF.

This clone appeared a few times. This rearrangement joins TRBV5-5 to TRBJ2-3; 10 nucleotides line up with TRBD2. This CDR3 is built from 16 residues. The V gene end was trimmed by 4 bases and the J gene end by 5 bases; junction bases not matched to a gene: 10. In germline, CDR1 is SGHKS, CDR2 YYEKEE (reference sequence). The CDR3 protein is CASSPPSSGGGDTQYF. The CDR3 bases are TGTGCCAGCAGCCCCCCGTCTAGCGGGGGCGGAGATACGCAGTATTTT.

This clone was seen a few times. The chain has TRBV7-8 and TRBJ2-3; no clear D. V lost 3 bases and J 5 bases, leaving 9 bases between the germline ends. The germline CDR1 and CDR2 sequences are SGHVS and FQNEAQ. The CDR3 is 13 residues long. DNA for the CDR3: TGTGCCAGCAGCTTGGCCCCAAGAGATACGCAGTATTTT. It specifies CASSLAPRDTQYF.

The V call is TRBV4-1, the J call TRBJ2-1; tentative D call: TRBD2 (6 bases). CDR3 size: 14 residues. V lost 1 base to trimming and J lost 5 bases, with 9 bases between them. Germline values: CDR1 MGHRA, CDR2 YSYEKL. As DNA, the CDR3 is TGCGCCAGCAGCCAAGTGGGCGGGAACAATGAGCAGTTCTTC. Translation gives CASSQVGGNNEQFF.

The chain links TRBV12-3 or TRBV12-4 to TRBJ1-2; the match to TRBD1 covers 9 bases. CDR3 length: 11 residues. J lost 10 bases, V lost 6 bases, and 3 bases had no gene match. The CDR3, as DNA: TGTGCCAGCAGAAGGACAGGGGACTACACCTTC. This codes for CASRRTGDYTF.

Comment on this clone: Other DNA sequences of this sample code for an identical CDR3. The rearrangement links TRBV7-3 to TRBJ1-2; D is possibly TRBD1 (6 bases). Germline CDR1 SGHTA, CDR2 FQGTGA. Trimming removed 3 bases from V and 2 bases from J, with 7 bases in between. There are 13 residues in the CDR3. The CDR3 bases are TGTGCCAGCAGCTTTACAGGGAACTATGGCTACACCTTC. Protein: CASSFTGNYGYTF.

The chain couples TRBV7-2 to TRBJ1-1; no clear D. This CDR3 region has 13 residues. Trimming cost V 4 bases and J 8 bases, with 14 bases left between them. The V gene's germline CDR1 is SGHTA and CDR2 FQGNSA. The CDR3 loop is CASSSYSTREAFF. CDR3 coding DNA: TGTGCCAGCAGCTCTTACTCAACCCGCGAAGCTTTCTTT.

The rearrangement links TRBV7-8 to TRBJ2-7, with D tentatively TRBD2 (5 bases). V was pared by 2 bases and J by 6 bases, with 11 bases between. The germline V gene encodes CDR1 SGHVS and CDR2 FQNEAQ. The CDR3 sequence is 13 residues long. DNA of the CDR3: TGTGCCAGCAGCTTATTCCGGGGTGGCGAGCAGTACTTC. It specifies CASSLFRGGEQYF.

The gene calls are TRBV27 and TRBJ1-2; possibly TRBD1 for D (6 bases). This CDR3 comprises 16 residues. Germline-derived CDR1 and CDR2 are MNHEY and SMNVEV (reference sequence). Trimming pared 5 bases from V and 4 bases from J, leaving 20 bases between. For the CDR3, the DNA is TGTGCCAGCAGTCGGGAGGGGGGGTCAAGGGGCTATGGCTACACCTTC. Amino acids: CASSREGGSRGYGYTF.

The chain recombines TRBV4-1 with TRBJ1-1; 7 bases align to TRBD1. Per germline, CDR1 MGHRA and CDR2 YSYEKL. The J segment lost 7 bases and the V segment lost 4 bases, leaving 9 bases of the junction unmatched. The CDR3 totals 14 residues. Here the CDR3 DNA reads TGCGCCAGCAGCCTCAAAGGGACAGAGAATGAAGCTTTCTTT. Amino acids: CASSLKGTENEAFF.

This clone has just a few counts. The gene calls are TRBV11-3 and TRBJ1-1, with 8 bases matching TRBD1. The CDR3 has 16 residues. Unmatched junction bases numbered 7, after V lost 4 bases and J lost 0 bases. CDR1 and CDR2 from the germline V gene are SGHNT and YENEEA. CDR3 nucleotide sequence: TGTGCCAGCAGCTCACCGGACAGGGTGATGAACACTGAAGCTTTCTTT. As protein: CASSSPDRVMNTEAFF.

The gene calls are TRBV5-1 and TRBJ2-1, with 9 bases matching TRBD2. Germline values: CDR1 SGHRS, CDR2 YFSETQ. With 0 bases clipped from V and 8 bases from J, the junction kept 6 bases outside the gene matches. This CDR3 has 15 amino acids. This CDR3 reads CASSLAAGGLDEQFF. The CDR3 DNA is TGCGCCAGCAGCTTGGCGGCGGGAGGGCTGGATGAGCAGTTCTTC.

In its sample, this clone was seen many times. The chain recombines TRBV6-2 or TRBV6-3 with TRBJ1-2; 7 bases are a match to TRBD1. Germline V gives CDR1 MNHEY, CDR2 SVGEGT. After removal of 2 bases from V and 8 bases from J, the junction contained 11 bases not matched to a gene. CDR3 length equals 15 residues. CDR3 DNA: TGTGCCAGCAGTTACGAGGAAAGGGGGCTCGGCGGCTACACCTTC. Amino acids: CASSYEERGLGGYTF.

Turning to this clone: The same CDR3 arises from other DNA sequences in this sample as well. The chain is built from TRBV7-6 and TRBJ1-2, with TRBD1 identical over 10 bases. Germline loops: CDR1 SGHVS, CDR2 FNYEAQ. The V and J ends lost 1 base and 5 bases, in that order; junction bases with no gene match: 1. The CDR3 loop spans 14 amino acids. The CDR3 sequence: CASSLEDRGYGYTF. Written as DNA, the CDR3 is TGTGCCAGCAGCTTAGAGGACAGGGGGTATGGCTACACCTTC.

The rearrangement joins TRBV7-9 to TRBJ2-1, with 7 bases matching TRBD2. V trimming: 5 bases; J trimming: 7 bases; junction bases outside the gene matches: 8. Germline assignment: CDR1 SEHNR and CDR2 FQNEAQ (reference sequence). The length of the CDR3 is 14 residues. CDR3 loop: CASSPPGGWNEQFF. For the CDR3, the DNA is TGTGCCAGCAGCCCCCCGGGGGGATGGAATGAGCAGTTCTTC.

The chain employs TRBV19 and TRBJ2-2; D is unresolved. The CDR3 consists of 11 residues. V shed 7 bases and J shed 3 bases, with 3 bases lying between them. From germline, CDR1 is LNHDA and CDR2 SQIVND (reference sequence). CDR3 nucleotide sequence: TGTGCCAGTACAGACACCGGGGAGCTGTTTTTT. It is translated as CASTDTGELFF.

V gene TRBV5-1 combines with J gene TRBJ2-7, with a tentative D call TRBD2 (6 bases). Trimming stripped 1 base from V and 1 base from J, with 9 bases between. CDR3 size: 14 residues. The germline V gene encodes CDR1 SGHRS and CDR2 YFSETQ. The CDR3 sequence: CASSLPGGSYEQYF. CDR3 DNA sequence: TGCGCCAGCAGCTTGCCAGGAGGGTCCTACGAGCAGTACTTC.

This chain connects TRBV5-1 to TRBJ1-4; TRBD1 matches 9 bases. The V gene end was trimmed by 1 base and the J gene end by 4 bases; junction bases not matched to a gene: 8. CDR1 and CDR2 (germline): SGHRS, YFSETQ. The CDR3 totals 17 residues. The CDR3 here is CASSLWRLGQGNEKLFF. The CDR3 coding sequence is TGCGCCAGCAGCTTGTGGAGACTGGGACAGGGTAATGAAAAACTGTTTTTT.

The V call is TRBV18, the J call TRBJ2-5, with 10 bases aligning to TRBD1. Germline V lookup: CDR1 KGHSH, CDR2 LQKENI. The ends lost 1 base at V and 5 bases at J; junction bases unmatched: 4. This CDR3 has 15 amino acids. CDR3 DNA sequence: TGTGCCAGCTCACCACGGACAGGGGGTTTGGAGACCCAGTACTTC. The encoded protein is CASSPRTGGLETQYF.

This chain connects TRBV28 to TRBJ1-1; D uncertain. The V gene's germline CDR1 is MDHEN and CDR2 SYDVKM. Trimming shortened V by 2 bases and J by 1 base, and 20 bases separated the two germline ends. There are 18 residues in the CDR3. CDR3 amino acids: CASSLIFVGLVTNTEAFF. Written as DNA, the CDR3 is TGTGCCAGCAGTTTAATATTCGTCGGGTTGGTGACGAACACTGAAGCTTTCTTT.

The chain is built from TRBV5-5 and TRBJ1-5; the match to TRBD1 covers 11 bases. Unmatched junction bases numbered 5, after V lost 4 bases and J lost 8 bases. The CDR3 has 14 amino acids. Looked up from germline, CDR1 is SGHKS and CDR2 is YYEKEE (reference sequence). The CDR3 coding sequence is TGTGCCAGCAGCCGGACAGGGGGCAGTGAGCCCCAGCATTTT. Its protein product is CASSRTGGSEPQHF.

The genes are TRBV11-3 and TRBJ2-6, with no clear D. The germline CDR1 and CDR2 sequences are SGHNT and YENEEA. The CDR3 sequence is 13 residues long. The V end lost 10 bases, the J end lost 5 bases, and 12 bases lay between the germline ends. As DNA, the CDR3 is TGTGCCACCTCCCGGGTTAGGGCCAACGTCCTGACTTTC. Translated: CATSRVRANVLTF.

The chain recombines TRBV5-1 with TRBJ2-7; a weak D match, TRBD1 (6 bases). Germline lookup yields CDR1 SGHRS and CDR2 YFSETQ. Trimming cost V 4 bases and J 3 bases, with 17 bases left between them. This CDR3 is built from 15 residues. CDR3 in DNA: TGCGCCAGCAGCGGACCGGGACAATCCTTCTACGAGCAGTACTTC. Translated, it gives CASSGPGQSFYEQYF.

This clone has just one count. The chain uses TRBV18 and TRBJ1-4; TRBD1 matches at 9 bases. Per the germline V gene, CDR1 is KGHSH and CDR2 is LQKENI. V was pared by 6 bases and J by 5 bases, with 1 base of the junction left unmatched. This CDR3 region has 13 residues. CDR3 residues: CASSGTGNEKLFF. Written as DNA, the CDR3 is TGTGCCAGCTCCGGGACAGGGAATGAAAAACTGTTTTTT.